The present T cell receptor beta chain was sequenced within a study of response to subunit inactivated influenza vaccine. J gave up 4 bases and V 1 base, and 4 bases lay outside the gene matches. The CDR3 sequence is 16 residues long. TCRdb reprocessed the RT-PCR reads via MiXCR and lists one record per CDR3 protein. The sample contains some 500,000 distinct CDR3 sequences, roughly 13% of which appear only once. The sequences come from PBMCs from blood, collected around seven weeks after vaccination. The origin of this receptor is a man aged 45 to 65 who received an inactivated influenza vaccine. The chain employs TRBV12-3 or TRBV12-4 and TRBJ2-1; 10 bases are shared with TRBD2. The CDR3 DNA sequence: TGTGCCAGCAGTTTAGTCTCTAGCGGGAGATACAATGAGCAGTTCTTC. Its protein product is CASSLVSSGRYNEQFF.